The subject of this entry is one T cell receptor beta chain. Then a second PCR, running roughly 7 to 11 cycles, was carried out with a sample-barcoded 5' primer and a J-beta primer mix. TCRdb redid the calling of the 5' RACE reads with MiXCR, one entry per CDR3 protein. The repertoire holds under 950,000 distinct CDR3 sequences, over 20% seen once, with around 21% in the top ten. This CDR3 spans 16 amino acids. Germline V gene sequence: CDR1 SGHRS, CDR2 YFSETQ. The V and J ends lost 0 bases and 7 bases, in that order; junction bases with no gene match: 13. This entry is derived from a study of blood T cells in healthy people across ages.

This TCR was recovered from a man between 65 and 79 years old in good health. The sequenced material came from blood. The chain is built from TRBV5-1 and TRBJ2-7, with 7 positions matching TRBD2. CDR3 sequence: CASSLDRGGSLSEQYF. In nucleotides, the CDR3 is TGCGCCAGCAGCTTGGATCGTGGCGGGAGTCTTTCGGAGCAGTACTTC.